This TCR beta chain was retrieved from a study of blood T cells in healthy people across ages. The CDR3 consists of 14 residues. Germline CDR1 and CDR2: SEHNR and FQNEAQ (reference sequence). The V gene end was trimmed by 4 bases and the J gene end by 8 bases; junction bases not matched to a gene: 6. This clonotype was seen only a few times. Primed by a sample-barcoded 5' primer and a J-beta primer mix, a second PCR proceeded for about 7 to 12 cycles. MiXCR, applied by TCRdb to the 5' RACE reads, yields one record per CDR3 protein. The sample yields approximately 690,000 distinct CDR3 sequences, 58% seen once.

The rearrangement links TRBV7-9 to TRBJ1-2, with 11 bases lining up with TRBD1. What was sequenced was blood. This receptor was identified in a man in his 60s in good health. In nucleotides, the CDR3 is TGTGCCAGCAGCTCAGGACAGGGGGCGCGGGGCTACACCTTC. Its translation: CASSSGQGARGYTF.